This T cell receptor (beta chain) came from a study of OX40 agonist ivuxolimab in advanced cancers. Study-wide results and limits: Among the least clonally expanded were partial responders at 0.1-3.0 mg/kg. Low levels of normalized T-cell clonal expansion also appeared in some nonresponders. At 0.1 to 3.0 mg/kg, clonal expansion of CD4+ and CD8+ blood T cells had occurred by week 6.

V was trimmed by 0 bases and J by 5 bases, leaving 8 bases between them. The length of the CDR3 is 14 residues. CDR1 and CDR2 from the germline V gene are SGHRS and YFSETQ. Produced via immunoSEQ multiplex PCR; TCRdb's table is partial and in-frame only. Of about 20,000 clones listed, around 78% were seen once; the top ten hold around 15%. The cohort excluded patients with autoimmune disease history or systemic immunosuppression. The sample holds a few counts of this clone. As yet, its antigen is unknown. The rearrangement links TRBV5-1 to TRBJ2-2; no clear D. The sequencing here drew on CD4+ or CD8+ T cells sorted from blood, taken in a trial of the OX40 agonist ivuxolimab. This clonotype was obtained from an adult with an advanced solid tumor such as melanoma, head and neck, liver or kidney cancer. In DNA form, the CDR3 reads TGCGCCAGCAGCTTGGCTCTAGGAACCGGGGAGCTGTTTTTT. Translating it yields CASSLALGTGELFF.